These T cell receptor beta chains were read from a single sample in a study of cytomegalovirus exposure and HLA in healthy donors. The protocol was immunoSEQ multiplex PCR, while the TCRdb copy is restricted to in-frame clones and leaves out a portion. The data show around 150,000 clones, with just under 80% seen just once and 9.7% held by the top ten. The sequenced sample consisted of PBMCs. Receptors originate from a man aged 18 to 29 in good health and CMV-seropositive. The CDR3 runs from the conserved cysteine through the conserved F or W. A D gene is named only where the DNA matches it firmly. A row's size may be missing; if present it is once, few, many or a size class.

J: TRBJ2-7
size: .
V: TRBV19
D: TRBD1
DNA: TGTGCCAGTAGTTGGACAGGTCTTGACTACGAGCAGTACTTC
CDR3: CASSWTGLDYEQYF

J: TRBJ2-7
size: .
V: TRBV11-2
D: .
DNA: TGTGCCAGCAGCTTACGACAGACTGCCTACGAGCAGTACTTC
CDR3: CASSLRQTAYEQYF

J: TRBJ1-1
size: few
V: TRBV19
D: .
DNA: TGTGCCACCACCCGGGGGTTTAACACTGAAGCTTTCTTT
CDR3: CATTRGFNTEAFF

J: TRBJ2-1
size: few
V: TRBV4-1
D: .
DNA: TGCGCCAGCAGCCATGCCACATACAATGAGCAGTTCTTC
CDR3: CASSHATYNEQFF

J: TRBJ2-1
size: once
V: TRBV6-5
D: .
DNA: TGTGCCAGCCGAAACCTGGAAGCGAATGAGCAGTTCTTC
CDR3: CASRNLEANEQFF

J: TRBJ2-1
size: few
V: TRBV15
D: TRBD2
DNA: TGTGCCACCAGCAGCGGGACTAGCGTCAATGAGCAGTTCTTC
CDR3: CATSSGTSVNEQFF

J: TRBJ2-6
size: .
V: TRBV14
D: .
DNA: TGTGCCAGCAGCCAACGGCGGATCAGCTCTGGGGCCAACGTCCTGACTTTC
CDR3: CASSQRRISSGANVLTF

J: TRBJ2-7
size: .
V: TRBV19
D: TRBD2
DNA: TGTGCCAGTAGTCTCAGGCGGGGGGGCCTCTACGAGCAGTACTTC
CDR3: CASSLRRGGLYEQYF

J: TRBJ2-7
size: .
V: TRBV6-7
D: .
DNA: TGTGCCAGAGCCGGGGGAGTATCCTACGAGCAGTACTTC
CDR3: CARAGGVSYEQYF

J: TRBJ1-5
size: .
V: TRBV27
D: .
DNA: TGTGCCAGCAGCCCAGGGGACACTGATCAGCCCCAGCATTTT
CDR3: CASSPGDTDQPQHF

J: TRBJ1-2
size: .
V: TRBV11-2
D: .
DNA: TGTGCCAGCAGCTCCATCCAGGGAAAAGACTATGGCTACACCTTC
CDR3: CASSSIQGKDYGYTF

J: TRBJ2-2
size: .
V: TRBV30
D: .
DNA: TGTGCCTGGACCCTCCCGACATTCCTTTTTAACACCGGGGAGCTGTTTTTT
CDR3: CAWTLPTFLFNTGELFF

J: TRBJ2-7
size: .
V: TRBV15
D: .
DNA: TGTGCCACCAGCAACCGGGGAGTACAGTACTTC
CDR3: CATSNRGVQYF

J: TRBJ2-4
size: once
V: TRBV5-1
D: .
DNA: TGCGCCAGCAGTCCCCAAGGCGGCATTCAGTACTTC
CDR3: CASSPQGGIQYF

J: TRBJ1-2
size: .
V: TRBV6-5
D: TRBD1
DNA: TGTGCCAGCAGTTACGCGGCAGGGGGTGATGGCTACACCTTC
CDR3: CASSYAAGGDGYTF

J: TRBJ2-2
size: .
V: TRBV7-9
D: TRBD2
DNA: TGTGCCAGCAGCCCCCTGGGTCTAGCGGGAGACACCGGGGAGCTGTTTTTT
CDR3: CASSPLGLAGDTGELFF

J: TRBJ1-5
size: .
V: TRBV6-5
D: .
DNA: TGTGCCAGCAGTCGACAGCGCGATACGGGTCAGCCCCAGCATTTT
CDR3: CASSRQRDTGQPQHF

J: TRBJ2-5
size: .
V: TRBV23-1
D: .
DNA: TGCGCCAGCAGTTTGGACGAGGGCCCTAACGGAGAGACCCAGTACTTC
CDR3: CASSLDEGPNGETQYF

J: TRBJ1-3
size: .
V: TRBV5-6
D: .
DNA: TGTGCCAGCAGCTTGGAGAGGTCATCTGATGACACCATATATTTT
CDR3: CASSLERSSDDTIYF

J: TRBJ1-1
size: .
V: TRBV29-1
D: .
DNA: TGCAGCGTTGAAGAGGGACTCAACACTGAAGCTTTCTTT
CDR3: CSVEEGLNTEAFF

J: TRBJ2-1
size: .
V: TRBV27
D: TRBD1
DNA: TGTGCCAGCAACGGACAGGGTCTGGAGGGAAACTACAATGAGCAGTTCTTC
CDR3: CASNGQGLEGNYNEQFF

J: TRBJ1-2
size: once
V: TRBV28
D: TRBD1
DNA: TGTGCCAGCAGTTTAGACAGGGGTGTCTATGGCTACACCTTC
CDR3: CASSLDRGVYGYTF

J: TRBJ2-1
size: once
V: TRBV28
D: TRBD2
DNA: TGTGCCAGCAGTTCAACAACGACGCAGGGAGGGTATGAGCAGTTCTTC
CDR3: CASSSTTTQGGYEQFF

J: TRBJ1-4
size: .
V: TRBV11-1
D: .
DNA: TGTGCCAGCAGCCCTAGGCTCGGGAATGAAAAACTGTTTTTT
CDR3: CASSPRLGNEKLFF

J: TRBJ2-7
size: .
V: TRBV27
D: .
DNA: TGTGCCAGCAGTTTAGGGGGACTCTACGAGCAGTACTTC
CDR3: CASSLGGLYEQYF

J: TRBJ1-5
size: .
V: TRBV28
D: TRBD1
DNA: TGTGCCAGCAGTTTATATGCAGGGGGCCGGCAGCCCCAGCATTTT
CDR3: CASSLYAGGRQPQHF

J: TRBJ1-5
size: .
V: TRBV21-1
D: .
DNA: TGTGCCAGCAGCAAAGAAGCCAGCAATCAGCCCCAGCATTTT
CDR3: CASSKEASNQPQHF

J: TRBJ1-2
size: .
V: TRBV5-4
D: .
DNA: TGTGCCAGCAGCCGGCCTGGACTGAAGAACTATGGCTACACCTTC
CDR3: CASSRPGLKNYGYTF

J: TRBJ2-3
size: .
V: TRBV7-3
D: TRBD1
DNA: TGTGCCAGCAGCCAGACAGGGGGCCGCACAGATACGCAGTATTTT
CDR3: CASSQTGGRTDTQYF

J: TRBJ2-7
size: .
V: TRBV15
D: .
DNA: TGTGCCACCAGCAGGGACTTTATCGAGCAGTACTTC
CDR3: CATSRDFIEQYF

J: TRBJ2-7
size: .
V: TRBV4-1
D: TRBD1
DNA: TGCGCCAGCAGCGGACAGGGGTACGAGCAGTACTTC
CDR3: CASSGQGYEQYF

J: TRBJ2-7
size: once
V: TRBV6-5
D: .
DNA: TGTGCCAGCAGTTACTCGCGGGGCTACGAGCAGTACTTC
CDR3: CASSYSRGYEQYF

J: TRBJ2-5
size: .
V: TRBV5-6
D: .
DNA: TGTGCCAGCAGCTTCCCGGACAGTGGGGAGACCCAGTACTTC
CDR3: CASSFPDSGETQYF

J: TRBJ2-7
size: .
V: TRBV10-3
D: TRBD1
DNA: TGTGCCACCTCGGGCGGACAGGGGTCGTCCTACGAGCAGTACTTC
CDR3: CATSGGQGSSYEQYF

J: TRBJ1-1
size: .
V: TRBV29-1
D: .
DNA: TGCAGCGTTGTGTTCCCGGGGTATAACACTGAAGCTTTCTTT
CDR3: CSVVFPGYNTEAFF

J: TRBJ2-5
size: .
V: TRBV2
D: TRBD2
DNA: TGTGCCAGCAAATCCCGTGGGGGAGGGCAAGAGACCCAGTACTTC
CDR3: CASKSRGGGQETQYF

J: TRBJ1-1
size: .
V: TRBV14
D: .
DNA: TGTGCCAGCAGCCAGATACGTCCTCAGGAAAACACTGAAGCTTTCTTT
CDR3: CASSQIRPQENTEAFF